Presented here are 6 T cell receptor beta chains from one specimen sequenced in a study of cytotoxic CD8 clonotypes in ibrutinib-treated CLL. Sequencing was performed with immunoSEQ multiplex PCR; in TCRdb, only in-frame clones are kept and a portion is missing. The sample lists roughly 70,000 clones, 80% occurring once. The specimen comprised PBMCs, sampled at disease progression, from a patient treated with ibrutinib. The receptors shown here come from a human donor with chronic lymphocytic leukemia.

The V gene is TRBV28, the J gene TRBJ2-7, with 8 nucleotides matching TRBD1. Unmatched junction bases numbered 7, after V lost 6 bases and J lost 6 bases. CDR3 length: 13 residues. CDR1 is MDHEN, CDR2 SYDVKM, per germline. CDR3 in amino acids: CASSLLQGGEQYF. The CDR3, as DNA: TGTGCCAGCAGCCTCCTACAGGGGGGCGAGCAGTACTTC.

This clone is a singleton in its sample. The V and J genes are TRBV7-2 and TRBJ2-7; 12 bases are a match to TRBD2. Germline CDR1 reads SGHTA; CDR2 reads FQGNSA. CDR3 length: 15 amino acids. The ends lost 3 bases at V and 1 base at J; junction bases unmatched: 1. For the CDR3, the DNA is TGTGCCAGCAGCTTTACTAGCGGGGGGTCCTACGAGCAGTACTTC. This translates into CASSFTSGGSYEQYF.

CDR3 bases: TGCGCCAGCAGCCGTTACAATGAGCAGTTCTTC. It translates to CASSRYNEQFF. The chain has TRBV4-1 and TRBJ2-1; D ambiguous. CDR3 size: 11 residues. In germline, CDR1 is MGHRA, CDR2 YSYEKL. V lost 4 bases, J lost 4 bases, and 2 bases lay in between.

This chain links TRBV9 with TRBJ2-7; 8 bases line up with TRBD1. The V gene's germline CDR1 is SGDLS and CDR2 YYNGEE. There are 16 residues in the CDR3. J gave up 4 bases and V 6 bases, and 15 bases lay outside the gene matches. The CDR3: CASNFGGQGTIYEQYF. The CDR3 nucleotides are TGTGCCAGCAACTTTGGTGGACAGGGTACGATTTACGAGCAGTACTTC.

CDR3 DNA: TGTGCCAGCAGCTTTCTCGGACAGACTATAGCTGGAAACACCATATATTTT. Its translation: CASSFLGQTIAGNTIYF. The V gene is TRBV7-9, the J gene TRBJ1-3, with a tentative D call TRBD1 (6 bases). This CDR3 has 17 residues. Germline assignment: CDR1 SEHNR and CDR2 FQNEAQ (reference sequence). V gave up 3 bases and J gave up 2 bases, with 17 bases separating them.

CDR3 sequence (DNA): TGTGCCAGCAGCCTCTGGGACACCCCGCGGTCCTACGAGCAGTACTTC. Its protein is CASSLWDTPRSYEQYF. This sequence joins TRBV11-3 and TRBJ2-7; D is possibly TRBD1 (6 bases). Germline CDR1 and CDR2: SGHNT and YENEEA. The CDR3 has 16 residues. Trimming took 5 bases from V and 1 from J, leaving 18 bases between them.